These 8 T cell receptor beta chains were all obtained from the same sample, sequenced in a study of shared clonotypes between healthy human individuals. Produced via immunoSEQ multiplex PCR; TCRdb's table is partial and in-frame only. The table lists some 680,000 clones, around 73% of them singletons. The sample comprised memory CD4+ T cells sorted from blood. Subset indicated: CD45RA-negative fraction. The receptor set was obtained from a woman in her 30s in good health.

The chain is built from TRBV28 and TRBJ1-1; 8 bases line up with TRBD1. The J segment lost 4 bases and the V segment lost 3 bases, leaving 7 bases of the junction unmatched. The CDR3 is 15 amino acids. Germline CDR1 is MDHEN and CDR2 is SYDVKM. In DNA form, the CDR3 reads TGTGCCAGCAGTTTTTCAGGGGGCGGCGGCACTGAAGCTTTCTTT. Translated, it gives CASSFSGGGGTEAFF.

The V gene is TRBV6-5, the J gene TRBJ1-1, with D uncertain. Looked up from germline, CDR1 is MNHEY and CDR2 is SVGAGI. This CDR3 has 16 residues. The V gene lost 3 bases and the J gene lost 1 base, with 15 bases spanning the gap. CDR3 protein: CASSYISGRSNTEAFF. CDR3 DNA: TGTGCCAGCAGTTATATATCGGGCCGATCGAACACTGAAGCTTTCTTT.

CDR3 DNA: TGTGCCAGCAGTAGAGCGACAGTTAGATCCTACGAGCAGTACTTC. This codes for CASSRATVRSYEQYF. The genes are TRBV2 and TRBJ2-7; D is perhaps TRBD1 (5 bases). The CDR3 length is 15 residues. V lost 5 bases to trimming and J lost 1 base, with 15 bases between them. Germline-derived CDR1 and CDR2 are SNHLY and FYNNEI.

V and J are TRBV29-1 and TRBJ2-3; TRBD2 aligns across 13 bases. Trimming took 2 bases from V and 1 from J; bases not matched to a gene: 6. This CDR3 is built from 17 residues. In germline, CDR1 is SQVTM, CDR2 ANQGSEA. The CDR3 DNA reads TGCAGCGTTGAACAACTAGCGGGAGGGCGGGGCACAGATACGCAGTATTTT. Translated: CSVEQLAGGRGTDTQYF.

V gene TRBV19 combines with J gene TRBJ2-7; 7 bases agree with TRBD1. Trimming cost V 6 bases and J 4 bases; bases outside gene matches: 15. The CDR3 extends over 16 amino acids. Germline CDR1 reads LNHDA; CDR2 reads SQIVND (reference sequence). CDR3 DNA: TGTGCCAGTAGCGGTTGGGAGACAGGGTCCACGTACGAGCAGTACTTC. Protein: CASSGWETGSTYEQYF.

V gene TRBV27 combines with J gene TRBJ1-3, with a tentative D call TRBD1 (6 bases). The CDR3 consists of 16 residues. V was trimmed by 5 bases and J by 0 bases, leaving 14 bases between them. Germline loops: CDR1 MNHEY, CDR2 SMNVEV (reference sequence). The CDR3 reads CASSKTGLSSGNTIYF. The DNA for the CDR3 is TGTGCCAGCAGTAAGACAGGTCTCAGCTCTGGAAACACCATATATTTT.

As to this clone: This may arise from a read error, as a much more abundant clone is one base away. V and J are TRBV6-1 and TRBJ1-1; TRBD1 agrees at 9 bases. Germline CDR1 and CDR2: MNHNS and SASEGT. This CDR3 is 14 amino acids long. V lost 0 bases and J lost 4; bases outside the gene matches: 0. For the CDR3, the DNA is TGTGCCAGCAGTGAAGCGACAGGGGGCACTGAAGCTTTCTTT. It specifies CASSEATGGTEAFF.

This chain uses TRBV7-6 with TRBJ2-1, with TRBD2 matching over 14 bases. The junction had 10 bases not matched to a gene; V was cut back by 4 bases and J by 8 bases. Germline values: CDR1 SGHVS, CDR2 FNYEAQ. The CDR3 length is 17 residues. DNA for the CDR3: TGTGCCAGCAGCTCGCCGGGGGGACTAGCGGGAGAGGATGAGCAGTTCTTC. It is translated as CASSSPGGLAGEDEQFF.